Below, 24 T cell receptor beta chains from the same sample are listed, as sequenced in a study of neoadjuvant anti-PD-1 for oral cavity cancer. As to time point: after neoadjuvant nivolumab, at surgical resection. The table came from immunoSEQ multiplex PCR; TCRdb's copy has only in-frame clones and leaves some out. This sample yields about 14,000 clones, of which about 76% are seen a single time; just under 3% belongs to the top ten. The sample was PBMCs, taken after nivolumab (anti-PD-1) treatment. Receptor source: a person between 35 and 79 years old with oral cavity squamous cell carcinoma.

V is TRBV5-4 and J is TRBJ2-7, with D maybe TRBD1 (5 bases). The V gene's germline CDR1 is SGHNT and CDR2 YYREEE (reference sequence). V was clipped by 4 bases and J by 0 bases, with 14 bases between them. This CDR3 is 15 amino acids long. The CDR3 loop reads CASSPDSFLSYEQYF. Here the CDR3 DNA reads TGTGCCAGCAGCCCTGACAGCTTCCTCTCCTACGAGCAGTACTTC.

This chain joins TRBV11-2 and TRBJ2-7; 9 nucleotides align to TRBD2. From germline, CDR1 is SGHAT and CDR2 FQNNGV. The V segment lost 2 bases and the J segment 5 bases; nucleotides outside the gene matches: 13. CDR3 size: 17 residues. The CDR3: CASSLTPLAGEGNEQYF. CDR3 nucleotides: TGTGCCAGCAGCTTAACCCCACTAGCGGGCGAAGGCAACGAGCAGTACTTC.

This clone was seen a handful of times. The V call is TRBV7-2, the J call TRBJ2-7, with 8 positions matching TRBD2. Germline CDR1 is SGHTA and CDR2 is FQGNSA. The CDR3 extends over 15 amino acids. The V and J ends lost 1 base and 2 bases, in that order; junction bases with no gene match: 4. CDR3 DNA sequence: TGTGCCAGCAGCTTAGGATTTAGCGGGGCCTACGAGCAGTACTTC. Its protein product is CASSLGFSGAYEQYF.

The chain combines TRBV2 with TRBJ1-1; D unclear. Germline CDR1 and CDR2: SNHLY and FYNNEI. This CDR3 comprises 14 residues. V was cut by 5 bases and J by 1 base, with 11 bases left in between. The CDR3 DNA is TGTGCCAGCAGTCCCTCGCGGGGGAACACTGAAGCTTTCTTT. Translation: CASSPSRGNTEAFF.

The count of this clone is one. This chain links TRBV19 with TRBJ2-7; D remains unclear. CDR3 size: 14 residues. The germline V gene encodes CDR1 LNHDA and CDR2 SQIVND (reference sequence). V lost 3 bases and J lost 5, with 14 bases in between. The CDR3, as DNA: TGTGCCAGTAGTATCAGTGACAATGGTAACGAGCAGTACTTC. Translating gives CASSISDNGNEQYF.

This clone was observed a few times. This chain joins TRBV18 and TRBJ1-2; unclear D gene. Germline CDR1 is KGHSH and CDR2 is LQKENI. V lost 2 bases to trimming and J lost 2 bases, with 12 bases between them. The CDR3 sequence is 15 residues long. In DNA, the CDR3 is TGTGCCAGCTCACCAAATCCGCCGGGGAACTATGGCTACACCTTC. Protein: CASSPNPPGNYGYTF.

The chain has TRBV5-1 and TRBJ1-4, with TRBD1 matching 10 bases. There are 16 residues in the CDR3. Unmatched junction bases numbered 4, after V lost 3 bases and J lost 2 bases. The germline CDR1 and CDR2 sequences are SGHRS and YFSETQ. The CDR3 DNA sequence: TGCGCCAGCAGCTCGACAGGGGGCCGCACTAATGAAAAACTGTTTTTT. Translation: CASSSTGGRTNEKLFF.

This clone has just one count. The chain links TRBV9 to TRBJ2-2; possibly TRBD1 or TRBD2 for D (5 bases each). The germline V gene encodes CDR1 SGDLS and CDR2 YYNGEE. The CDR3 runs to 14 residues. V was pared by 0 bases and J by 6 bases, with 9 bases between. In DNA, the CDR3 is TGTGCCAGCAGCGTAGTTTCGGGACCCGGGGAGCTGTTTTTT. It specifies CASSVVSGPGELFF. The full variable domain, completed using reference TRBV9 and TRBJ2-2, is DSGVTQTPKHLITATGQRVTLRCSPRSGDLSVYWYQQSLDQGLQFLIQYYNGEERAKGNILERFSAQQFPDLHSELNLSSLELGDSALYFCASSVVSGPGELFFGEGSRLTVL.

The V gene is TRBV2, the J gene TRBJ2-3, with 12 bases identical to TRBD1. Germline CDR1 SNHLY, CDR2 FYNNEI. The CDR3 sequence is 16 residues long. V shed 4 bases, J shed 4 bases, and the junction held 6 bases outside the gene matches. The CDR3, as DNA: TGTGCCAGCAGTGTTACGGGACAGGGGGCCCCAGATACGCAGTATTTT. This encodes CASSVTGQGAPDTQYF.

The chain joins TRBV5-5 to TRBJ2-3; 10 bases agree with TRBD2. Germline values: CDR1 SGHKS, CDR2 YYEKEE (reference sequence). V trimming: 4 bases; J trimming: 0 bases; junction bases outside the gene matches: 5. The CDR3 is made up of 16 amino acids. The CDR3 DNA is TGTGCCAGCAGCCGTGGGACTAGCGTTAGCACAGATACGCAGTATTTT. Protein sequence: CASSRGTSVSTDTQYF. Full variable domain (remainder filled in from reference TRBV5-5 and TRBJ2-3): DAGVTQSPTHLIKTRGQQVTLRCSPISGHKSVSWYQQVLGQGPQFIFQYYEKEERGRGNFPDRFSARQFPNYSSELNVNALLLGDSALYLCASSRGTSVSTDTQYFGPGTRLTVL.

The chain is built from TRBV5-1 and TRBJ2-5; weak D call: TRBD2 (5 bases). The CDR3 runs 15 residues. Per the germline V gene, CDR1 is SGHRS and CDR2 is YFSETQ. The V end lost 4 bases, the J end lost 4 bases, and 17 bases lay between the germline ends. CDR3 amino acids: CASSAGNGEGETQYF. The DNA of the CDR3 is TGCGCCAGCAGCGCTGGGAACGGAGAGGGAGAGACCCAGTACTTC.

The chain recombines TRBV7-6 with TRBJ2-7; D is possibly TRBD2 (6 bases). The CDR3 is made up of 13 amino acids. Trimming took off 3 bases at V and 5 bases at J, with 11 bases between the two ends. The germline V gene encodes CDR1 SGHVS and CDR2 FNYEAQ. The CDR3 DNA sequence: TGTGCCAGCAGCTTTCAGGCGGGGAACGAGCAGTACTTC. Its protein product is CASSFQAGNEQYF.

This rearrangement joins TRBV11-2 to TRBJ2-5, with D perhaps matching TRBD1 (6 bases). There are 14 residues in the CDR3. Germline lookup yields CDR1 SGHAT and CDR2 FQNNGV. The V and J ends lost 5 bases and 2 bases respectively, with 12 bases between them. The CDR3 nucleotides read TGTGCCAGCAGCACAACAGGGTTGCAAGAGACCCAGTACTTC. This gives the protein CASSTTGLQETQYF. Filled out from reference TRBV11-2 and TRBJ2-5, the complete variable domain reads EAGVAQSPRYKIIEKRQSVAFWCNPISGHATLYWYQQILGQGPKLLIQFQNNGVVDDSQLPKDRFSAERLKGVDSTLKIQPAKLEDSAVYLCASSTTGLQETQYFGPGTRLLVL.

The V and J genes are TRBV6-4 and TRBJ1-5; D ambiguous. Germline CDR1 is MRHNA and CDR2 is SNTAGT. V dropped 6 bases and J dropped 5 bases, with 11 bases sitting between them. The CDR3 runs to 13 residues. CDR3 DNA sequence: TGTGCCAGCAGCCACCCAGGAGATCAGCCCCAGCATTTT. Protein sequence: CASSHPGDQPQHF.

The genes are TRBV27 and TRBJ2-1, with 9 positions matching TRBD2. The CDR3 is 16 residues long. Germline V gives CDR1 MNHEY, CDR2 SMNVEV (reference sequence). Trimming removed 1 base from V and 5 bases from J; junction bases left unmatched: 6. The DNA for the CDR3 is TGTGCCAGCAGTTTATTGGGCGGGAGGGCCAACAATGAGCAGTTCTTC. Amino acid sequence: CASSLLGGRANNEQFF.

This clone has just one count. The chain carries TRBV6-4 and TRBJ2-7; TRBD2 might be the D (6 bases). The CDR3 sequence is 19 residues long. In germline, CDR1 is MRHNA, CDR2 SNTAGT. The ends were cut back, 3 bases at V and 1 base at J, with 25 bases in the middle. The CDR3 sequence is CASSEVGRARREGSYEQYF. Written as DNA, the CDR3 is TGTGCCAGCAGTGAGGTGGGTAGGGCTAGGCGGGAAGGGTCCTACGAGCAGTACTTC.

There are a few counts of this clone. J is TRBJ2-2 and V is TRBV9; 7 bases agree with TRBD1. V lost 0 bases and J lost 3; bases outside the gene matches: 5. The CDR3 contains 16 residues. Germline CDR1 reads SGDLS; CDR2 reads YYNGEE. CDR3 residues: CASSVGQGSDTGELFF. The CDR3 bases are TGTGCCAGCAGCGTAGGACAGGGAAGCGACACCGGGGAGCTGTTTTTT.

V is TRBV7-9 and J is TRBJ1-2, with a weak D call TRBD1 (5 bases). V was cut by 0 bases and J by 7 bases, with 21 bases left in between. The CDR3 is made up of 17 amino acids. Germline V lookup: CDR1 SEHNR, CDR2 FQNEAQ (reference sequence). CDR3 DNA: TGTGCCAGCAGCTTAGCTTACTCGGGCCCGGCGGGGGGTGGCTACACCTTC. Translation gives CASSLAYSGPAGGGYTF. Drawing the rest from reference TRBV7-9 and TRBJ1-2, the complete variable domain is DTGVSQNPRHKITKRGQNVTFRCDPISEHNRLYWYRQTLGQGPEFLTYFQNEAQLEKSRLLSDRFSAERPKGSFSTLEIQRTEQGDSAMYLCASSLAYSGPAGGGYTFGSGTRLTVV.

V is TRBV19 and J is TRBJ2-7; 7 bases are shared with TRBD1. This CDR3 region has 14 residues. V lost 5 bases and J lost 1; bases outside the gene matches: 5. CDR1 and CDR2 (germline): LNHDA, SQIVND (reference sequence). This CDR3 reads CASSPQQGSYEQYF. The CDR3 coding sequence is TGTGCCAGTAGTCCTCAACAGGGGTCCTACGAGCAGTACTTC.

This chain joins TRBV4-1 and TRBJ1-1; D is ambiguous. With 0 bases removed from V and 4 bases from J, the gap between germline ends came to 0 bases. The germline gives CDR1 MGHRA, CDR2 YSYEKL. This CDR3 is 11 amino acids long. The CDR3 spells CASSQDTEAFF. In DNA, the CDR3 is TGCGCCAGCAGCCAAGACACTGAAGCTTTCTTT.

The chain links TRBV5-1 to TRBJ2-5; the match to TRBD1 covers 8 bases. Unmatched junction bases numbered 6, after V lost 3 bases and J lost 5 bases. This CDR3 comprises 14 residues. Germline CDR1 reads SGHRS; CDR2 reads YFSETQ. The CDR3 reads CASSSGGFRETQYF. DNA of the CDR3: TGCGCCAGCAGCTCAGGGGGCTTTCGGGAGACCCAGTACTTC.

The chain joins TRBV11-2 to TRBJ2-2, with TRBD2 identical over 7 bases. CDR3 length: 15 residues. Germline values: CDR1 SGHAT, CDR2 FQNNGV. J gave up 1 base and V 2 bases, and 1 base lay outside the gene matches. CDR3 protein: CASSLLAVNTGELFF. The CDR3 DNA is TGTGCCAGCAGCTTACTAGCGGTGAACACCGGGGAGCTGTTTTTT.

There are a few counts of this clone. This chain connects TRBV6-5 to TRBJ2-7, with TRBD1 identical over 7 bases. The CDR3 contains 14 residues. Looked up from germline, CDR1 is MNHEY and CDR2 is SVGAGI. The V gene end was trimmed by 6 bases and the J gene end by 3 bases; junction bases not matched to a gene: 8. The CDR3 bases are TGTGCCAGCAGGCCCGGGACAGCCCTCTACGAGCAGTACTTC. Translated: CASRPGTALYEQYF.

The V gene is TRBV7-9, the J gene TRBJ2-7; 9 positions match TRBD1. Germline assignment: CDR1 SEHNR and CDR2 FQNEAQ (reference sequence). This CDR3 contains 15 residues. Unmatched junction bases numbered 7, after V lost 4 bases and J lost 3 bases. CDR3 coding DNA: TGTGCCAGCAGCTCTCAAGGGACAGGGCTCTACGAGCAGTACTTC. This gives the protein CASSSQGTGLYEQYF.